A selection of T cell receptor beta chains follows, all from one sample in a study of blood T cell repertoires in COVID-19. Assay used: immunoSEQ multiplex PCR; TCRdb lists only in-frame clones, some missing. The data contain 150,000 to 200,000 clones, around 80% of them singletons. Sequencing input: PBMCs or T cells enriched from blood (not recorded which). The receptor source for this set is a woman in her 50s with acute COVID-19. Both conserved end residues are part of each CDR3. The D gene is left open where the match is weak. Part of the rows lack a size; the others show once, few, many or a class for expanded clones.

V	size	J	D	DNA	CDR3
TRBV9	-	TRBJ2-3	-	TGTGCCAGCAGCCCCGGGGAGGGGGGAACAGATACGCAGTATTTT	CASSPGEGGTDTQYF
TRBV3-1/TRBV3-2	-	TRBJ1-2	-	TGTGCCAGCAGCCAAGAGGGCGGGCCGGGCTACACCTTC	CASSQEGGPGYTF
TRBV7-9	-	TRBJ2-1	-	TGTGCCAGCAGCTTAGAATTAACAGGCTACAATGAGCAGTTCTTC	CASSLELTGYNEQFF
TRBV7-9	-	TRBJ1-2	TRBD1	TGTGCCAGCAGCTCCACAGGGGGGGTCCGGATCTATGGCTACACCTTC	CASSSTGGVRIYGYTF
TRBV28	-	TRBJ1-2	-	TGTGCCAGCAGTTTATTCAGGGTAGCTGGTGGCTACACCTTC	CASSLFRVAGGYTF
TRBV5-1	many	TRBJ2-5	TRBD1	TGCGCCAGCAGCAGTGGACAGGGAGGAGAGACCCAGTACTTC	CASSSGQGGETQYF
TRBV11-2	-	TRBJ2-1	-	TGTGCCAGCAGCCTCACCCCCAGTGCATACAATGAGCAGTTCTTC	CASSLTPSAYNEQFF
TRBV5-1	-	TRBJ1-4	-	TGCGCCAGCAGCTTGGTTCCGGGTAATGAAAAACTGTTTTTT	CASSLVPGNEKLFF
TRBV6-5	-	TRBJ1-3	-	TGTGCCAGCAGTTACTCGGGGGGGACAACTGGAAACACCATATATTTT	CASSYSGGTTGNTIYF
TRBV7-9	-	TRBJ2-1	-	TGTGCCAGCAGCCAGGGGCCCTCCGGGGTGTTCTTC	CASSQGPSGVFF
TRBV5-1	-	TRBJ1-2	TRBD1	TGCGCCAGCAGCTTGGAAGGACAGGGGGGCTATGGCTACACCTTC	CASSLEGQGGYGYTF